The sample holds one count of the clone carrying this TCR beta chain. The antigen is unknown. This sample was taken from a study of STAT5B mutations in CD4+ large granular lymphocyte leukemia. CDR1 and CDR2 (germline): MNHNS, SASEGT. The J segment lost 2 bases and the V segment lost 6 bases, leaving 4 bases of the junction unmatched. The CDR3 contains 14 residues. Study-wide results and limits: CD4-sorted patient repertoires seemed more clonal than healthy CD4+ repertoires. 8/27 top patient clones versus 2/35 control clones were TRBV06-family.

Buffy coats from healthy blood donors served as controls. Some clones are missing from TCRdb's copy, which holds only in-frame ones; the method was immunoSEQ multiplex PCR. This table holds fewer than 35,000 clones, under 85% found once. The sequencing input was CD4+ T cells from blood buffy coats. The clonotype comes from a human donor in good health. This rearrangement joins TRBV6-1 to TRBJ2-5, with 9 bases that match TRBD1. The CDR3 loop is CASRPGTGQETQYF. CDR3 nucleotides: TGTGCCAGCAGACCCGGGACAGGGCAAGAGACCCAGTACTTC.